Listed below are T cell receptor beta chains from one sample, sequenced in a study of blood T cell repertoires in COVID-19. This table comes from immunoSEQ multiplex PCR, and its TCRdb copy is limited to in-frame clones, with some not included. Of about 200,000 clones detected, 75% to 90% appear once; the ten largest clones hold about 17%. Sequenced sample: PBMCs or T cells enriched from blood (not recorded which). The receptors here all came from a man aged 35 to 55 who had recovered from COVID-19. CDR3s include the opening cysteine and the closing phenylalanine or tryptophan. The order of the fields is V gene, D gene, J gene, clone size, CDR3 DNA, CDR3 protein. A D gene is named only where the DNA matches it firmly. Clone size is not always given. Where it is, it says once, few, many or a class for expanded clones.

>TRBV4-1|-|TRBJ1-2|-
TGCGCCAGCAGCCAAGATAGGCGGGGACTTTCAGGCTACACCTTC
CASSQDRRGLSGYTF
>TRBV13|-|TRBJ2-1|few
TGTGCCAGCAGCTTAGGCCTAGCCTACAATGAGCAGTTCTTC
CASSLGLAYNEQFF
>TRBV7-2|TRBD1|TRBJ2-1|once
TGTGCCAGCAGCTCCAAAACCGGACAGGGGTATTCCTACAATGAGCAGTTCTTC
CASSSKTGQGYSYNEQFF
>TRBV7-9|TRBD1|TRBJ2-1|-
TGTGCCAGCAGCGGGACAGGGGGAAAGTTCTTC
CASSGTGGKFF
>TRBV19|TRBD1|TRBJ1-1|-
TGTGCCAGCCGGACAGGGGACCCTTGGAACACTGAAGCTTTCTTT
CASRTGDPWNTEAFF
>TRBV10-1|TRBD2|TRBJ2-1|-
TGCGCCAGCACTAGCGGGAAGTGGGACAATGAGCAGTTCTTC
CASTSGKWDNEQFF
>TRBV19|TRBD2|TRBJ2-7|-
TGTGCCAGTAGTTCACTAGCGGAGAGCTACGAGCAGTACTTC
CASSSLAESYEQYF
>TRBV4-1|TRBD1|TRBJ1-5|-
TGCGCCAGCAGCCAAGGGCCGGGACAGGATAGCAATCAGCCCCAGCATTTT
CASSQGPGQDSNQPQHF
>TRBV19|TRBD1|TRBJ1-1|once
TGTGCCAGTAGTACCCGGGGACAGGGGGCGGCTGAAGCTTTCTTT
CASSTRGQGAAEAFF
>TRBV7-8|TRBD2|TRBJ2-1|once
TGTGCCAGCATCCCTAGCGGGATCTCCTACAATGAGCAGTTCTTC
CASIPSGISYNEQFF
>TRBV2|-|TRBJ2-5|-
TGTGCCAGCAGTGAAGCCCCGGGAGACCCACAAGAGACCCAGTACTTC
CASSEAPGDPQETQYF
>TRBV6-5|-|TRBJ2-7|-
TGTGCCAGCAGGAGGCTAGGAGACTACGAGCAGTACTTC
CASRRLGDYEQYF
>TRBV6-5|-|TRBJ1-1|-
TGTGCCAGCAGTTACCGCAACCACCTGCCTGAGGCTTTCTTT
CASSYRNHLPEAFF
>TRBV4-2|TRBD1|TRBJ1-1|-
TGTGCCAGCAGCAAAACGACAGGGGGCGAGACTGAAGCTTTCTTT
CASSKTTGGETEAFF
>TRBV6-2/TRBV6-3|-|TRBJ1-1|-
TGTGCCAGCAGCGACCCAGGTAACTCGAAAGCTTTCTTT
CASSDPGNSKAFF
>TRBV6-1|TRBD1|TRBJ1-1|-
TGTGCCAGCAGTGAATCCGGGACAGGCCTGAACACTGAAGCTTTCTTT
CASSESGTGLNTEAFF
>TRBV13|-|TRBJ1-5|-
TGTGCCAGCAGGAAAGGGGGGGCAGATCAGCCCCAGCATTTT
CASRKGGADQPQHF
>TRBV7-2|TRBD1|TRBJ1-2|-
TGTGCCAGCAGCGCCTCAATCAGCGGACAGGGCGTCTATGGCTACACCTTC
CASSASISGQGVYGYTF
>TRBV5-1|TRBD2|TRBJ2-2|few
TGCGCCAGCAGCCGGACTAGCGGGGGCACCGGGGAGCTGTTTTTT
CASSRTSGGTGELFF
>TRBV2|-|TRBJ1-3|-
TGTGCCAGCAGTGTGAGGAGGCGGACGCTGGCTGGAAACACCATATATTTT
CASSVRRRTLAGNTIYF
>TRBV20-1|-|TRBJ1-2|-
TGCAGTGCTGGGAACGGGAATGGCTACACCTTC
CSAGNGNGYTF
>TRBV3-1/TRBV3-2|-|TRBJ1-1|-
TGTGCCAGCAGCCGTGACCAGGGTATTGCTGAAGCTTTCTTT
CASSRDQGIAEAFF
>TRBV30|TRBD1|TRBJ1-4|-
TGTGCCTGGAGTGTAGGGGCAGGGGGTGAGGAAAAACTGTTTTTT
CAWSVGAGGEEKLFF
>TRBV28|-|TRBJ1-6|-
TGTGCCAGCAGTTTACAGTGGAGGGATTCACCCCTCCACTTT
CASSLQWRDSPLHF
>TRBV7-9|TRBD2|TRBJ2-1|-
TGTGCCAGCAGTCCCACTAGCGGGAGAATCAATGAGCAGTTCTTC
CASSPTSGRINEQFF
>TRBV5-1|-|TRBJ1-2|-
TGCGCCAGCAGCTTGGCCAGCAGGTTGGGCTACACCTTC
CASSLASRLGYTF
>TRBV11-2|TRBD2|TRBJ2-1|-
TGTGCCAGCAGCTGGGGACTACTTGTTGTGGAGCAGTTCTTC
CASSWGLLVVEQFF
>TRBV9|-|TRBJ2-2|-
TGTGCCAGCAGCGTAGGCGGCGGGAACACCGGGGAGCTGTTTTTT
CASSVGGGNTGELFF
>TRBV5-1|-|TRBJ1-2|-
TGCGCCAGCAGCTTGGGACACGGATATAACTATGGCTACACCTTC
CASSLGHGYNYGYTF
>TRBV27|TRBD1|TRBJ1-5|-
TGTGCCAGTGGGACAGGGACTCAGCCCCAGCATTTT
CASGTGTQPQHF
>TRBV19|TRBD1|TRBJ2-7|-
TGTGCCAGTAGTATTGGACAGGGAGCCTACTACGAGCAGTACTTC
CASSIGQGAYYEQYF
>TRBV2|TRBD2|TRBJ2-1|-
TGTGCCAGCAGGGGGCGGGGGGCCGTAGCCTACAATGAGCAGTTCTTC
CASRGRGAVAYNEQFF
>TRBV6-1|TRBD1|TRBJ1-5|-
TGTGCCAGCAGTGACAGGGGGAAGATGGAGCCCCAGCATTTT
CASSDRGKMEPQHF
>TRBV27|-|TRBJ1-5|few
TGTGCCAGCAGAAAAACAGGTATCAATCAGCCCCAGCATTTT
CASRKTGINQPQHF
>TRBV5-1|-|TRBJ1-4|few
TGCGCCAGCAGCGAGGGTCCTAGCGGTATTGAAAAACTGTTTTTT
CASSEGPSGIEKLFF
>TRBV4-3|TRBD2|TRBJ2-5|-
TGCGCCAGCAGCCAAGATGTCGCAGCGGGAGCAGTCGAGACCCAGTACTTC
CASSQDVAAGAVETQYF
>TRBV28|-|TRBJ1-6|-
TGTGCCAGCAGCCGGGGGGTCACCAATTCACCCCTCCACTTT
CASSRGVTNSPLHF
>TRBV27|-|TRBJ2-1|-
TGTGCCAGCAGTTTATCGGACACAGACAATGAGCAGTTCTTC
CASSLSDTDNEQFF
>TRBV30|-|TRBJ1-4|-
TGTGCCTGGACATCGAATGTTTGGGGGCGGGAGAAACTGTTTTTT
CAWTSNVWGREKLFF
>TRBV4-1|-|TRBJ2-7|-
TGCGCCAGCAGCCAGACTAGTTCGCACGAGCAGTACTTC
CASSQTSSHEQYF
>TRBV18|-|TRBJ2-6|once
TGTGCCAGCTCACCACCGTCTGTCTCTGGGGCCAACGTCCTGACTTTC
CASSPPSVSGANVLTF
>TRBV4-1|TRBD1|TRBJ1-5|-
TGCGCCAGCGGCTCGGACAGGGAGGATCAGCCCCAGCATTTT
CASGSDREDQPQHF
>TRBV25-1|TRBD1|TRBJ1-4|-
TGTGCCAGCAGTGCAATGGACAGGACGGAGGAAAAACTGTTTTTT
CASSAMDRTEEKLFF
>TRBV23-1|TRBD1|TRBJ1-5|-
TGCGCCAGCAGTCCGGGACAGGGGCAGTATAGCAATCAGCCCCAGCATTTT
CASSPGQGQYSNQPQHF
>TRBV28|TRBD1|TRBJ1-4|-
TGTGCCAGCAGTCGGACAGGGAGGGGCAATGAAAAACTGTTTTTT
CASSRTGRGNEKLFF
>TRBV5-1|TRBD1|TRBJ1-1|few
TGCGCCAGCAGCTTGCGAACAGGGGGAAACACTGAAGCTTTCTTT
CASSLRTGGNTEAFF
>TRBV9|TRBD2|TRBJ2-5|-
TGTGCCAGCAGCGCTGGGACTAGCGGCCTCCAAGAGACCCAGTACTTC
CASSAGTSGLQETQYF
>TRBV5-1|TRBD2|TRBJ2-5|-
TGCGCCAGCAGCTTTAGCCTCCTGACTAGCGGCCAAGAGACCCAGTACTTC
CASSFSLLTSGQETQYF
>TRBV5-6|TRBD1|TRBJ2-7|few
TGTGCCAGCAGCTTTCCGACAGGGGGAACCTACGAGCAGTACTTC
CASSFPTGGTYEQYF
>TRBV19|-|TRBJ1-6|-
TGTGCCACCCAAACCGGGGTGAATTCACCCCTCCACTTT
CATQTGVNSPLHF
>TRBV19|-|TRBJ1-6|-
TGTGCCAGTGCAACCCAGGGGAGCTATAATTCACCCCTCCACTTT
CASATQGSYNSPLHF
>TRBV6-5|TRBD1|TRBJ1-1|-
TGTGCCAGCACCAGGGGACAGGGGGCTTTCACTGAAGCTTTCTTT
CASTRGQGAFTEAFF
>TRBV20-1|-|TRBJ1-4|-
TGCAGTGCTAGTGAATGGGGGGAGGGTGAAAAACTGTTTTTT
CSASEWGEGEKLFF
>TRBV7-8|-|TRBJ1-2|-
TGTGCCAGCAGCCAAACTCCGGAGGGTGGCTACACCTTC
CASSQTPEGGYTF